What follows describes a single TCR beta chain. This specimen belongs to a study of identical twins. TCRdb reanalysed the 5' RACE reads using MiXCR and keeps one entry per CDR3 protein. The sample yields some 710,000 distinct CDR3 sequences, roughly 6% seen once. CDR3 length: 14 residues. J lost 10 bases, V lost 0 bases, and 9 bases had no gene match. Germline-derived CDR1 and CDR2 are GTSNPN and SVGIG (reference sequence). The receptor's source is a man between 18 and 29 years old in good health. V usage is TRBV30 and J usage is TRBJ1-1, with TRBD1 identical over 9 bases. Sequencing was carried out using naive T cells sorted from blood. This CDR3 is CAWSVKQGAWTAFF. CDR3 DNA: TGTGCCTGGAGTGTAAAACAGGGGGCTTGGACAGCTTTCTTT.